This TCR beta chain derives from a study of CD8+ T cells in alopecia areata. About the study: Treatment comprised oral tofacitinib, 5 to 10 mg twice daily, in treated patients. The protocol delivered tofacitinib for 6 to 18 months, then withdrew it for 6 months.

PBMCs were stained for CD3, CD4 and CD8, and CD4+ and CD8+ T cells were sorted. After isolation, RNA underwent reverse transcription to generate cDNA as the sequencing template. Data came from immunoSEQ multiplex PCR; TCRdb stores just in-frame clones and leaves some out. The sample lists over 120,000 clones; 51% were seen once. The J segment lost 5 bases and the V segment lost 1 base, leaving 9 bases of the junction unmatched. Germline V gene lookup returns CDR1 LGHNA and CDR2 YNFKEQ. The CDR3 is 16 residues long. Study conclusions and caveats: Elevated clonality characterized lesional scalp relative to normal scalp, particularly in alopecia totalis/universalis.

As to this clone: Its antigen is not identified.

This TCR was recovered from a human donor with alopecia areata. This chain connects TRBV4-2 to TRBJ2-7; 9 bases are a match to TRBD1. The specimen was CD4+ T cells sorted from blood, collected at week 0. The CDR3, as DNA: TGTGCCAGCAGCCAAGTGGGAGGGACAGGGTTCGACGAGCAGTACTTC. This gives the protein CASSQVGGTGFDEQYF.